One sample yielded the 26 T cell receptor beta chains listed below, sequenced in a study of T-cell memory formation after mild COVID-19. From the 5' RACE reads, TCRdb called clonotypes with MiXCR, one entry per CDR3 protein. The table records some 450,000 distinct CDR3 sequences, approximately 18% of them present only once. The material sequenced was PBMCs or a T cell subset sorted from them (not recorded which). The source is a man aged 18 to 30 who had mild COVID-19 (a few samples of this study predate the infection). Cell type and time point are not known.

V and J are TRBV4-1 and TRBJ2-4; D ambiguous. The V end was cut by 1 base, the J end by 3 bases, with 10 bases between. From germline, CDR1 is MGHRA and CDR2 YSYEKL. The CDR3 length is 15 residues. The CDR3 loop reads CASSQVPPGKNIQYF. The CDR3 DNA sequence: TGCGCCAGCAGCCAAGTCCCCCCCGGCAAAAACATTCAGTACTTC.

The chain has TRBV20-1 and TRBJ2-7, with no clear D. Germline V CDR1 and CDR2: DFQATT, SNEGSKA (reference sequence). Trimming left V 2 bases short and J 2 bases short, with 13 bases between. The length of the CDR3 is 14 residues. DNA of the CDR3: TGCAGTGCTAGAAGCAGACTGCCTCCCTACGAGCAGTACTTC. Encoded protein: CSARSRLPPYEQYF.

This clonotype was counted only a few times. The V call is TRBV5-6, the J call TRBJ2-1; maybe TRBD1 (6 bases). The V end was cut by 1 base, the J end by 10 bases, with 24 bases between. The CDR3 has 17 residues. Germline V gene data show CDR1 as SGHDT and CDR2 as YYEEEE. The CDR3 loop is CASSLTAHRVLEGEQFF. For the CDR3, the DNA is TGTGCCAGCAGCTTGACGGCCCACAGGGTATTAGAGGGAGAGCAGTTCTTC.

The V gene is TRBV4-3, the J gene TRBJ2-3; 7 bases line up with TRBD1. CDR1 and CDR2 from the germline V gene are LGHNA and YSLEER. The CDR3 length is 14 residues. V was clipped by 1 base and J by 5 bases; unmatched bases: 3. This CDR3 reads CASSQGQGLDTQYF. CDR3 sequence (DNA): TGCGCCAGCAGCCAAGGACAGGGCTTAGATACGCAGTATTTT.

The genes are TRBV5-5 and TRBJ2-1, with D possibly TRBD1 on 6 matching bases. CDR3 length: 15 residues. Looked up from germline, CDR1 is SGHKS and CDR2 is YYEKEE (reference sequence). V gave up 3 bases and J gave up 2 bases, with 12 bases separating them. CDR3 protein: CASSSRRTAYNEQFF. The CDR3 DNA is TGTGCCAGCAGCTCCCGTAGGACAGCCTACAATGAGCAGTTCTTC.

This rearrangement joins TRBV25-1 to TRBJ1-2; 9 positions agree with TRBD1. Trimming cost V 6 bases and J 3 bases; bases outside gene matches: 14. Germline assignment: CDR1 MGHDK and CDR2 SYGVNS. The CDR3 runs to 17 residues. This CDR3 is CASRGPGAGQGDYGYTF. CDR3 bases: TGTGCCAGCAGAGGACCTGGGGCGGGACAGGGTGACTATGGCTACACCTTC.

V gene TRBV19 combines with J gene TRBJ2-7, with 8 bases matching TRBD2. Germline V lookup: CDR1 LNHDA, CDR2 SQIVND (reference sequence). The CDR3 length is 17 residues. V trimming: 5 bases; J trimming: 2 bases; junction bases outside the gene matches: 14. In DNA, the CDR3 is TGTGCCAGTAGTGCCTCGGCCGGGACTAGGGGCGCCTACGAGCAGTACTTC. It codes for CASSASAGTRGAYEQYF.

This clonotype was recorded many times. This rearrangement joins TRBV7-6 to TRBJ1-2, with D unresolved. V was clipped by 2 bases and J by 2 bases, with 6 bases between them. The CDR3 is made up of 13 amino acids. CDR1 SGHVS and CDR2 FNYEAQ come from the germline V gene. The CDR3: CASSLQENYGYTF. CDR3 DNA: TGTGCCAGCAGCTTACAGGAGAACTATGGCTACACCTTC. Full variable domain (missing parts from reference TRBV7-6 and TRBJ1-2): GAGVSQSPRYKVTKRGQDVALRCDPISGHVSLYWYRQALGQGPEFLTYFNYEAQQDKSGLPNDRFSAERPEGSISTLTIQRTEQRDSAMYRCASSLQENYGYTFGSGTRLTVV.

The V call is TRBV7-9, the J call TRBJ2-6; D not certain. Germline CDR1 and CDR2: SEHNR and FQNEAQ (reference sequence). The CDR3 sequence is 15 residues long. V lost 3 bases, J lost 0 bases, and 6 bases lay in between. The CDR3 sequence: CASSFRYSGANVLTF. DNA for the CDR3: TGTGCCAGCAGCTTCAGATACTCTGGGGCCAACGTCCTGACTTTC.

This clonotype occurred a few times. The J gene is TRBJ2-3, the V gene TRBV4-1; TRBD2 matches 8 bases. V lost 5 bases, J lost 5 bases, and 12 bases stayed unmatched. The CDR3 totals 16 residues. CDR1 and CDR2 from the germline V gene are MGHRA and YSYEKL. The CDR3 DNA is TGCGCCAGCAGCTTAACGAGAGCGGGGGCGGGAGATACGCAGTATTTT. This sequence encodes CASSLTRAGAGDTQYF.

In this sample, this clonotype turned up a few times. The V and J genes are TRBV7-2 and TRBJ2-7; 7 bases agree with TRBD1. CDR3 length: 15 residues. The ends lost 1 base at V and 4 bases at J; junction bases unmatched: 7. From germline, CDR1 is SGHTA and CDR2 FQGNSA. CDR3 bases: TGTGCCAGCAGCTTAGGAGCAGGGGGAGATTACGAGCAGTACGTC. Protein product: CASSLGAGGDYEQYV.

The chain combines TRBV4-3 with TRBJ2-7, with TRBD2 matching over 9 bases. V dropped 4 bases and J dropped 6; count of bases not matched to a gene: 7. Germline lookup yields CDR1 LGHNA and CDR2 YSLEER. CDR3 size: 14 residues. Here the CDR3 DNA reads TGCGCCAGCAGCCGCCGGACTAGCGAGCTCGAGCAGTACTTC. It codes for CASSRRTSELEQYF.

This clonotype has a handful of counts. This sequence joins TRBV6-2 or TRBV6-3 and TRBJ2-1, with 11 positions matching TRBD2. The CDR3 is 15 residues long. Germline V gene data show CDR1 as MNHEY and CDR2 as SVGEGT. With 0 bases clipped from V and 8 bases from J, the junction kept 3 bases outside the gene matches. This chain's CDR3 is CASSYSGTSGHEQFF. CDR3 in DNA: TGTGCCAGCAGTTACTCAGGGACTAGCGGCCATGAGCAGTTCTTC.

The V and J genes are TRBV4-3 and TRBJ1-5; D may be TRBD1 (5 bases). The V and J ends lost 1 base and 6 bases respectively, with 10 bases between them. The germline V gene has CDR1 LGHNA and CDR2 YSLEER. CDR3 length: 14 amino acids. In DNA, the CDR3 is TGCGCCAGCAGCCAAGCTGTGGGGACTCAGCCCCAGCATTTT. It specifies CASSQAVGTQPQHF.

In this sample, this clonotype turned up a few times. The chain links TRBV6-6 to TRBJ1-2; D is ambiguous. This CDR3 comprises 14 residues. The V gene lost 7 bases and the J gene lost 7 bases, with 19 bases spanning the gap. Germline V lookup: CDR1 MNHNY, CDR2 SVGAGI (reference sequence). CDR3 loop: CASNPGGPRGGYTF. CDR3 in DNA: TGTGCCAGCAACCCTGGCGGGCCCAGAGGTGGCTACACCTTC.

There are a few counts of this clonotype. The gene calls are TRBV5-1 and TRBJ2-3; TRBD2 matches 8 bases. This CDR3 comprises 15 residues. The junction had 9 bases not matched to a gene; V was cut back by 4 bases and J by 5 bases. The germline V gene encodes CDR1 SGHRS and CDR2 YFSETQ. Here the CDR3 DNA reads TGCGCCAGCAGCGCCCCTCCGGGGGGGCGAGATACGCAGTATTTT. This encodes CASSAPPGGRDTQYF.

This rearrangement joins TRBV24-1 to TRBJ2-3; no definite D call. The CDR3 extends over 13 amino acids. Trimming removed 4 bases at V and 6 bases at J, with 10 bases between. Germline CDR1 KGHDR, CDR2 SFDVKD. The CDR3 bases are TGTGCCACCAGTGAAACGACCCCCGATACGCAGTATTTT. Its protein product is CATSETTPDTQYF.

In this sample, this clonotype turned up a few times. V is TRBV6-6 and J is TRBJ2-5; TRBD1 aligns across 9 bases. Losses at the gene ends were 6 bases for V and 3 bases for J; bases not matched to a gene: 14. CDR3 length: 17 amino acids. Germline V gene sequence: CDR1 MNHNY, CDR2 SVGAGI (reference sequence). The CDR3: CASSRRRRTGAEETQYF. CDR3 sequence (DNA): TGTGCCAGCAGCCGCCGGAGAAGGACAGGGGCCGAAGAGACCCAGTACTTC.

The genes are TRBV12-3 or TRBV12-4 and TRBJ2-7; 11 bases line up with TRBD1. This CDR3 has 14 amino acids. J lost 5 bases, V lost 6 bases, and 6 bases had no gene match. The CDR3 here is CASSLGTGGHEQYF. As DNA, the CDR3 is TGTGCCAGCAGCCTCGGGACAGGGGGTCACGAGCAGTACTTC.

This chain links TRBV28 with TRBJ2-4; weak D call: TRBD2 (5 bases). Germline V gives CDR1 MDHEN, CDR2 SYDVKM. V was pared by 11 bases and J by 0 bases, with 17 bases between. The CDR3 contains 15 residues. DNA of the CDR3: TGTGCCGCAACGAGGGAGAGACTAGCCAAAAACATTCAGTACTTC. Its protein product is CAATRERLAKNIQYF.

This clonotype has only one observation. The chain employs TRBV27 and TRBJ2-5, with D maybe TRBD1 (5 bases). V was trimmed by 4 bases and J by 0 bases, leaving 21 bases between them. CDR3 length equals 18 residues. Germline lookup yields CDR1 MNHEY and CDR2 SMNVEV (reference sequence). The CDR3 loop reads CASSSLRRFSGYQETQYF. The CDR3 nucleotides are TGTGCCAGCAGTTCGTTACGCCGCTTCTCAGGGTACCAAGAGACCCAGTACTTC.

This clonotype was seen a handful of times. J is TRBJ2-7 and V is TRBV13, with D possibly TRBD2 on 7 matching bases. The CDR3 covers 15 residues. V was clipped by 5 bases and J by 4 bases, with 18 bases between them. Germline V lookup: CDR1 PRHDT, CDR2 FYEKMQ (reference sequence). The chain's CDR3 is CASSLARGRSYEQYF. The CDR3 DNA reads as TGTGCCAGCAGCCTAGCGCGGGGGCGTTCGTACGAGCAGTACTTC.

This clonotype was seen a handful of times. The chain combines TRBV10-3 with TRBJ2-5, with TRBD2 matching 14 bases. The CDR3 loop spans 16 amino acids. Germline V gene data show CDR1 as ENHRY and CDR2 as SYGVKD. Trimming at V came to 4 bases and at J to 7 bases, leaving 8 bases not matched to a gene. This CDR3 reads CAISGGTSGGNVTQYF. CDR3 coding DNA: TGTGCCATCAGTGGGGGGACTAGCGGGGGAAATGTGACCCAGTACTTC.

The chain carries TRBV11-2 and TRBJ2-2; 9 nucleotides line up with TRBD2. Germline assignment: CDR1 SGHAT and CDR2 FQNNGV. This CDR3 has 15 residues. V trimming: 7 bases; J trimming: 4 bases; junction bases outside the gene matches: 7. CDR3 protein: CASTQRGAITGELFF. The CDR3 DNA is TGTGCCAGCACCCAGCGGGGGGCGATCACCGGGGAGCTGTTTTTT.

This clonotype was observed a handful of times. The chain links TRBV27 to TRBJ1-2; 7 nucleotides align to TRBD1. CDR1 and CDR2 from the germline V gene are MNHEY and SMNVEV (reference sequence). There are 15 residues in the CDR3. Germline trimming cut 0 bases from V and 4 bases from J; bases unmatched to any gene: 5. Here the CDR3 reads CASSLSPGTVYGYTF. The CDR3 DNA is TGTGCCAGCAGTTTATCGCCCGGGACAGTCTATGGCTACACCTTC.

In its sample, this clonotype was seen a few times. J is TRBJ2-3 and V is TRBV6-2 or TRBV6-3; D ambiguous. Germline lookup yields CDR1 MNHEY and CDR2 SVGEGT. Between the trimmed V and J ends, which lost 6 bases and 0 bases, there was a span of 10 bases. CDR3 length: 14 residues. The CDR3 here is CASSLDASTDTQYF. The CDR3 DNA follows: TGTGCCAGCAGCCTTGACGCTAGCACAGATACGCAGTATTTT.